Listed here are 29 T cell receptor beta chains from one sample, sequenced in a study of radiotherapy plus CTLA-4 blockade in lung cancer. Assay used: immunoSEQ multiplex PCR; TCRdb lists only in-frame clones, some missing. This sample has approximately 50,000 clones; 73% occur once, and the top ten carry roughly 3.5%. The sequenced sample was peripheral blood, obtained from a patient treated with radiotherapy plus ipilimumab. The receptors come from a human donor with non-small cell lung cancer who had a complete response to radiotherapy plus ipilimumab.

This clone has only one observation. The gene calls are TRBV6-1 and TRBJ2-3; 12 bases fit TRBD1. The ends lost 2 bases at V and 6 bases at J; junction bases unmatched: 3. The V gene's germline CDR1 is MNHNS and CDR2 SASEGT. The CDR3 runs to 15 residues. The CDR3 here is CASSEPGTGGDTQYF. The CDR3 DNA reads TGTGCCAGCAGTGAACCCGGGACAGGGGGCGATACGCAGTATTTT.

The CDR3 DNA reads TGTGCTAGTGGTTTAGGACAATCGCTGAGCAATCAGCCCCAGCATTTT. Its translation: CASGLGQSLSNQPQHF. The V and J genes are TRBV12-5 and TRBJ1-5, with D maybe TRBD1 (5 bases). Germline V gene data show CDR1 as LGHNT and CDR2 as FRNRAP. The CDR3 covers 16 residues. V was pared by 3 bases and J by 1 base, with 13 bases between.

The rearrangement links TRBV2 to TRBJ1-6; D is perhaps TRBD1 (6 bases). V was clipped by 8 bases and J by 7 bases, with 12 bases between them. This CDR3 is 13 amino acids long. From germline, CDR1 is SNHLY and CDR2 FYNNEI. The CDR3 DNA follows: TGTGCCAGCTACGACAGGCGGAATTCACCCCTCCACTTT. Its protein product is CASYDRRNSPLHF. The variable domain in full, with the rest retrieved from reference TRBV2 and TRBJ1-6, is EPEVTQTPSHQVTQMGQEVILRCVPISNHLYFYWYRQILGQKVEFLVSFYNNEISEKSEIFDDQFSVERPDGSNFTLKIRSTKLEDSAMYFCASYDRRNSPLHFGNGTRLTVT.

The rearrangement links TRBV5-1 to TRBJ1-1; D is perhaps TRBD1 (6 bases). Looked up from germline, CDR1 is SGHRS and CDR2 is YFSETQ. CDR3 length equals 15 residues. V dropped 2 bases and J dropped 2 bases, with 13 bases sitting between them. The CDR3 sequence: CASSLRTDYNTEAFF. In nucleotides, the CDR3 is TGCGCCAGCAGCTTAAGGACAGACTACAACACTGAAGCTTTCTTT.

The chain couples TRBV2 to TRBJ1-6, with 8 bases aligning to TRBD1. J was trimmed by 10 bases and V by 5 bases; bases with no gene match: 13. Per the germline V gene, CDR1 is SNHLY and CDR2 is FYNNEI. The CDR3 covers 16 residues. The CDR3 DNA sequence: TGTGCCAGCAGTCGAGCCGGGACAGGAGTGGGATCACCCCTCCACTTT. Translation: CASSRAGTGVGSPLHF.

The chain carries TRBV25-1 and TRBJ2-2; D possibly corresponds to TRBD2 (6 bases). Germline values: CDR1 MGHDK, CDR2 SYGVNS. There are 15 residues in the CDR3. V dropped 5 bases and J dropped 4 bases, with 14 bases sitting between them. CDR3 residues: CASSKPGLFTGELFF. The CDR3 bases are TGTGCCAGCAGTAAACCGGGACTGTTCACCGGGGAGCTGTTTTTT.

The gene calls are TRBV30 and TRBJ1-4; D not resolved. Germline-derived CDR1 and CDR2 are GTSNPN and SVGIG (reference sequence). V was shortened by 1 base and J by 4 bases, with 19 bases between the two germline ends. This CDR3 spans 17 amino acids. The CDR3 sequence: CAWSGPAFRSRNEKLFF. CDR3 bases: TGTGCCTGGAGTGGGCCGGCCTTCCGGAGCCGTAATGAAAAACTGTTTTTT.

V and J are TRBV10-2 and TRBJ2-7; unclear D gene. Germline CDR1 is WSHSY and CDR2 is SAAADI. This CDR3 region has 12 residues. Trimming left V 8 bases short and J 2 bases short, with 10 bases between. The CDR3 is CASSWSTYEQYF. CDR3 coding DNA: TGCGCCAGCTCTTGGTCTACCTACGAGCAGTACTTC.

The chain uses TRBV19 and TRBJ2-1, with TRBD2 matching over 8 bases. After removal of 5 bases from V and 4 bases from J, the junction contained 7 bases not matched to a gene. The CDR3 has 15 residues. From germline, CDR1 is LNHDA and CDR2 SQIVND (reference sequence). CDR3 coding DNA: TGTGCCAGTAGTTCAAGCGGGAGTTCATACAATGAGCAGTTCTTC. It encodes CASSSSGSSYNEQFF.

About this clone: Other DNA sequences in this sample translate to the same CDR3. The chain has TRBV18 and TRBJ1-5; TRBD1 aligns across 7 bases. The CDR3 has 14 residues. V trimming: 2 bases; J trimming: 2 bases; junction bases outside the gene matches: 0. Germline V gene sequence: CDR1 KGHSH, CDR2 LQKENI. The CDR3 DNA reads TGTGCCAGCTCACCAGGACAGGGCAATCAGCCCCAGCATTTT. It translates to CASSPGQGNQPQHF. The full variable domain, its missing parts supplied by reference TRBV18 and TRBJ1-5, is NAGVMQNPRHLVRRRGQEARLRCSPMKGHSHVYWYRQLPEEGLKFMVYLQKENIIDESGMPKERFSAEFPKEGPSILRIQQVVRGDSAAYFCASSPGQGNQPQHFGDGTRLSIL.

The chain has TRBV2 and TRBJ2-1; no definite D call. The length of the CDR3 is 11 residues. V was trimmed by 7 bases and J by 4 bases, leaving 5 bases between them. Germline V gene data show CDR1 as SNHLY and CDR2 as FYNNEI. CDR3 in amino acids: CASTHYNEQFF. Here the CDR3 DNA reads TGTGCCAGCACCCATTACAATGAGCAGTTCTTC.

The chain has TRBV30 and TRBJ1-5; 8 positions match TRBD1. Trimming took 0 bases from V and 7 from J; bases not matched to a gene: 8. CDR1 and CDR2 (germline): GTSNPN, SVGIG (reference sequence). The CDR3 runs 15 residues. The CDR3 here is CAWSVSRGRGQPQHF. For the CDR3, the DNA is TGTGCCTGGAGTGTAAGCAGGGGGCGCGGGCAGCCCCAGCATTTT.

The V call is TRBV5-3, the J call TRBJ1-1; no clear D gene. TRBV5-3 is assigned to the ORF class and has an uncertain function. V gave up 3 bases and J gave up 0 bases, with 9 bases separating them. CDR3 size: 14 residues. As DNA, the CDR3 is TGTGCCAGAAGCTCGAGGCCGATGAACACTGAAGCTTTCTTT. Protein: CARSSRPMNTEAFF.

The chain couples TRBV5-1 to TRBJ2-7; 8 bases line up with TRBD1. Trimming took 4 bases from V and 3 from J; bases not matched to a gene: 9. There are 15 residues in the CDR3. Germline V CDR1 and CDR2: SGHRS, YFSETQ. The CDR3 region is CASSPVETGVYEQYF. The CDR3 bases are TGCGCCAGCAGCCCGGTGGAGACAGGGGTCTACGAGCAGTACTTC.

This chain links TRBV11-2 with TRBJ1-2, with 7 bases identical to TRBD1. The CDR3 is 14 amino acids. Trimming removed 2 bases from V and 3 bases from J; junction bases left unmatched: 3. The germline V gene has CDR1 SGHAT and CDR2 FQNNGV. DNA for the CDR3: TGTGCCAGCAGCTTAAGGGGACAGCACTATGGCTACACCTTC. It yields the protein CASSLRGQHYGYTF.

The chain uses TRBV6-5 and TRBJ2-2, with TRBD1 as a possible D gene (7 bases). V lost 2 bases and J lost 4, with 11 bases in between. Germline V gene data show CDR1 as MNHEY and CDR2 as SVGAGI. The CDR3 is made up of 15 amino acids. The DNA of the CDR3 is TGTGCCAGCAGTTACGGGCAGGGGGGCACCGGGGAGCTGTTTTTT. Its translation is CASSYGQGGTGELFF.

This clone was seen once. The rearrangement joins TRBV7-6 to TRBJ2-3; D call uncertain. Trimming left V 4 bases short and J 2 bases short, with 19 bases between. Germline V gene data show CDR1 as SGHVS and CDR2 as FNYEAQ. The CDR3 is 17 amino acids. CDR3 in DNA: TGTGCCAGCAGCTCGATCGACGGCGGTATTGCCACAGATACGCAGTATTTT. It yields the protein CASSSIDGGIATDTQYF.

The rearrangement joins TRBV7-2 to TRBJ1-1, with D hard to call. The germline gives CDR1 SGHTA, CDR2 FQGNSA. The CDR3 runs to 14 residues. Trimming stripped 5 bases from V and 5 bases from J, with 15 bases between. In DNA form, the CDR3 reads TGTGCCAGCAGCCTGAATGTGGGAGGGACTGAAGCTTTCTTT. Translation gives CASSLNVGGTEAFF.

Only a few counts were recorded for this clone. The V and J genes are TRBV6-6 and TRBJ1-6; D gene unclear. The germline CDR1 and CDR2 sequences are MNHNY and SVGAGI (reference sequence). Trimming pared 7 bases from V and 12 bases from J, leaving 13 bases between. The CDR3 totals 12 residues. In DNA, the CDR3 is TGTGCCAGCACTCTTGGACTTCTACCCCTCCACTTT. This encodes CASTLGLLPLHF.

The chain joins TRBV27 to TRBJ2-2, with no clear D. The germline V and J ends were trimmed by 3 bases and 2 bases, with 10 bases remaining between them. The V gene's germline CDR1 is MNHEY and CDR2 SMNVEV (reference sequence). CDR3 length: 15 residues. CDR3 DNA sequence: TGTGCCAGCAGTTTCTCTTACGGTAACACCGGGGAGCTGTTTTTT. As protein: CASSFSYGNTGELFF.

This clone was counted once. The J gene is TRBJ1-4, the V gene TRBV6-1; no definite D call. There are 15 residues in the CDR3. The V and J ends lost 6 bases and 0 bases respectively, with 11 bases between them. The germline gives CDR1 MNHNS, CDR2 SASEGT. CDR3 DNA sequence: TGTGCCAGCAGAACAGATATCTCAACTAATGAAAAACTGTTTTTT. Protein: CASRTDISTNEKLFF.

The chain recombines TRBV28 with TRBJ1-2, with D unclear. Per the germline V gene, CDR1 is MDHEN and CDR2 is SYDVKM. Trimming took off 7 bases at V and 8 bases at J, with 14 bases between the two ends. The CDR3 has 12 residues. In nucleotides, the CDR3 is TGTGCCAGCATTAAAAGCGGGAGAGGCTACACCTTC. It codes for CASIKSGRGYTF.

CDR3 nucleotide sequence: TGCGCCAGCAGCCCGGCTGGCGGGAGGATGGACAATGAGCAGTTCTTC. Translated, it gives CASSPAGGRMDNEQFF. The chain couples TRBV5-1 to TRBJ2-1; 8 positions agree with TRBD2. V lost 4 bases, J lost 5 bases, and 11 bases stayed unmatched. The length of the CDR3 is 16 residues. Germline loops: CDR1 SGHRS, CDR2 YFSETQ.

This clone qualifies as medium-sized. V and J are TRBV6-6 and TRBJ1-3; TRBD1 agrees at 7 bases. After removal of 2 bases from V and 0 bases from J, the junction contained 4 bases not matched to a gene. CDR1 is MNHNY, CDR2 SVGAGI, per germline (reference sequence). The CDR3 consists of 16 residues. The CDR3 DNA follows: TGTGCCAGCAGTTACGCCGGGACAGACTCTGGAAACACCATATATTTT. It is translated as CASSYAGTDSGNTIYF.

A few counts support this clone. This chain links TRBV5-4 with TRBJ1-1; D is unclear. The germline V gene has CDR1 SGHNT and CDR2 YYREEE (reference sequence). CDR3 length: 11 amino acids. The V and J ends lost 4 bases and 1 base respectively, with 2 bases between them. CDR3 bases: TGTGCCAGCAGCCAGAACACTGAAGCTTTCTTT. This codes for CASSQNTEAFF. The entire variable domain, with the rest obtained from reference TRBV5-4 and TRBJ1-1, is as follows: ETGVTQSPTHLIKTRGQQVTLRCSSQSGHNTVSWYQQALGQGPQFIFQYYREEENGRGNFPPRFSGLQFPNYSSELNVNALELDDSALYLCASSQNTEAFFGQGTRLTVV.

This chain uses TRBV30 with TRBJ2-7; 7 bases agree with TRBD2. Germline V gene data show CDR1 as GTSNPN and CDR2 as SVGIG (reference sequence). CDR3 length: 14 residues. V lost 1 base and J lost 0; bases outside the gene matches: 3. The CDR3 here is CAWSALAGSYEQYF. The DNA for the CDR3 is TGTGCCTGGAGTGCCTTAGCGGGCTCCTACGAGCAGTACTTC.

The V gene is TRBV7-3, the J gene TRBJ2-2; D is uncertain. This CDR3 has 15 residues. Germline-derived CDR1 and CDR2 are SGHTA and FQGTGA. V was cut by 4 bases and J by 2 bases, with 11 bases left in between. The CDR3: CASSSTLLNTGELFF. As DNA, the CDR3 is TGTGCCAGCAGCTCGACTCTCTTAAACACCGGGGAGCTGTTTTTT.

DNA for the CDR3: TGTGCCAGCAGCTTAGGAGGGAGAAGCCGGACCCAGCATTTT. It yields the protein CASSLGGRSRTQHF. The V and J genes are TRBV7-2 and TRBJ1-5; D gene uncertain. CDR3 size: 14 residues. Trimming removed 1 base at V and 11 bases at J, with 15 bases between. The germline V gene encodes CDR1 SGHTA and CDR2 FQGNSA. The full variable domain, completed using reference TRBV7-2 and TRBJ1-5, is GAGVSQSPSNKVTEKGKDVELRCDPISGHTALYWYRQSLGQGLEFLIYFQGNSAPDKSGLPSDRFSAERTGGSVSTLTIQRTQQEDSAVYLCASSLGGRSRTQHFGDGTRLSIL.

The chain joins TRBV7-2 to TRBJ1-2; D possibly corresponds to TRBD1 (6 bases). Per the germline V gene, CDR1 is SGHTA and CDR2 is FQGNSA. This CDR3 is built from 15 residues. The V end was cut by 1 base, the J end by 6 bases, with 15 bases between. The CDR3 coding sequence is TGTGCCAGCAGCTTAGGGGGCAGGGGCGGTGATGGCTACACCTTC. Its protein is CASSLGGRGGDGYTF.